One and the same sample provided the 18 T cell receptor beta chains below, sequenced in a study of tumor-infiltrating lymphocytes in localized non-small cell lung cancer. TCRdb keeps only in-frame clones here, not all; method: immunoSEQ multiplex PCR. The sample carries 5,500 to 8,500 clones, around three quarters recorded once. Sequenced: uninvolved lung tissue not adjacent to the tumor. These receptors all come from a human donor with non-small cell lung cancer.

The chain links TRBV7-9 to TRBJ1-3, with unresolved D. The ends were cut back, 0 bases at V and 2 bases at J, with 11 bases in the middle. This CDR3 comprises 16 residues. Germline loops: CDR1 SEHNR, CDR2 FQNEAQ (reference sequence). As DNA, the CDR3 is TGTGCCAGCAGCTTAGCCAGCCTAATGACTGGAAACACCATATATTTT. Translating it yields CASSLASLMTGNTIYF.

This chain joins TRBV4-1 and TRBJ2-3; possibly TRBD1 for D (6 bases). The length of the CDR3 is 14 residues. Germline values: CDR1 MGHRA, CDR2 YSYEKL. Trimming removed 1 base from V and 3 bases from J, with 8 bases in between. CDR3 in amino acids: CASSQAGDTDTQYF. The DNA of the CDR3 is TGCGCCAGCAGCCAAGCAGGGGATACAGATACGCAGTATTTT.

The chain is built from TRBV9 and TRBJ2-5; 7 bases fit TRBD2. The end of the DNA aligns better with TRBJ2-7, so the J call may be wrong. This CDR3 spans 14 amino acids. Germline V gene data show CDR1 as SGDLS and CDR2 as YYNGEE. CDR3 loop: CASSVGEGSYEQYF. The DNA of the CDR3 is TGTGCCAGCAGCGTAGGGGAGGGTTCCTACGAGCAGTACTTC.

Concerning this clone itself: This CDR3 is also generated by other DNA sequences in the sample. The rearrangement uses TRBV10-3 and TRBJ2-5; weak D call: TRBD2 (7 bases). The CDR3 consists of 11 residues. Germline-derived CDR1 and CDR2 are ENHRY and SYGVKD. Trimming stripped 9 bases from V and 4 bases from J, with 9 bases between. CDR3 in amino acids: CAIGGGETQYF. The CDR3 DNA reads as TGTGCCATAGGGGGGGGAGAGACCCAGTACTTC.

The chain uses TRBV30 and TRBJ1-4; the match to TRBD1 covers 10 bases. Germline CDR1 and CDR2: GTSNPN and SVGIG (reference sequence). This CDR3 region has 17 residues. With 0 bases clipped from V and 8 bases from J, the junction kept 12 bases outside the gene matches. In DNA form, the CDR3 reads TGTGCCTGGAGTGTCGGGCTTGGGGACAGGGGTGGGGAAAAACTGTTTTTT. Protein sequence: CAWSVGLGDRGGEKLFF.

This clone has more than one count but fewer than ten. This rearrangement joins TRBV29-1 to TRBJ1-1; D uncertain. Germline CDR1 SQVTM, CDR2 ANQGSEA. There are 10 residues in the CDR3. Deletions cut 4 bases from V and 10 bases from J, with 10 bases between. The CDR3 nucleotides read TGCAGCGTTGTCTTCCCGGGAGCTTTCTTT. Translation gives CSVVFPGAFF.

This clone is a singleton in its sample. The CDR3 sequence is CAWSGDRGYQPQHF. The DNA for the CDR3 is TGTGCCTGGAGTGGGGACAGGGGGTATCAGCCCCAGCATTTT. The rearrangement joins TRBV30 to TRBJ1-5; 11 bases line up with TRBD1. CDR3 length: 14 amino acids. J gave up 5 bases and V 1 base, and 1 base lay outside the gene matches. Germline CDR1 reads GTSNPN; CDR2 reads SVGIG (reference sequence).

V gene TRBV7-9 combines with J gene TRBJ2-1; D is ambiguous. V dropped 7 bases and J dropped 7 bases, with 11 bases sitting between them. CDR1 is SEHNR, CDR2 FQNEAQ, per germline (reference sequence). CDR3 size: 12 residues. CDR3 DNA: TGTGCCAGCATAAGGTTCGGAAATGAGCAGTTCTTC. Amino acid sequence: CASIRFGNEQFF.

This clone has only a few counts. This chain uses TRBV5-4 with TRBJ2-5, with 15 nucleotides matching TRBD2. The CDR3 loop spans 17 amino acids. Losses at the gene ends were 4 bases for V and 2 bases for J; bases not matched to a gene: 6. Germline V gene sequence: CDR1 SGHNT, CDR2 YYREEE (reference sequence). In nucleotides, the CDR3 is TGTGCCAGCAGCCGTGGACTAGCGGGGGGGGTGCAAGAGACCCAGTACTTC. Translation gives CASSRGLAGGVQETQYF.

This chain joins TRBV12-5 and TRBJ1-5; D is perhaps TRBD1 (6 bases). This CDR3 contains 13 residues. Trimming stripped 7 bases from V and 7 bases from J, with 14 bases between. Germline CDR1 and CDR2: LGHNT and FRNRAP. The DNA of the CDR3 is TGTGCTAGTGCCCAGGGGTCAAACCAGCCCCAGCATTTT. Its translation is CASAQGSNQPQHF. Full variable domain (rest looked up from reference TRBV12-5 and TRBJ1-5): DARVTQTPRHKVTEMGQEVTMRCQPILGHNTVFWYRQTMMQGLELLAYFRNRAPLDDSGMPKDRFSAEMPDATLATLKIQPSEPRDSAVYFCASAQGSNQPQHFGDGTRLSIL.

The rearrangement uses TRBV5-6 and TRBJ2-5; 8 positions agree with TRBD1. This CDR3 spans 14 amino acids. Trimming at V came to 3 bases and at J to 5 bases, leaving 6 bases not matched to a gene. The germline V gene has CDR1 SGHDT and CDR2 YYEEEE. CDR3: CASSSGTGPETQYF. The CDR3 DNA follows: TGTGCCAGCAGCTCCGGGACAGGCCCCGAGACCCAGTACTTC.

Only a few counts were recorded for this clone. The CDR3 loop is CASSLPGEVREKLFF. CDR3 DNA: TGTGCCAGTAGCCTACCCGGGGAGGTGAGAGAAAAACTGTTTTTT. This sequence joins TRBV19 and TRBJ1-4; D gene unclear. The germline V gene encodes CDR1 LNHDA and CDR2 SQIVND (reference sequence). Trimming pared 6 bases from V and 8 bases from J, leaving 19 bases between. The CDR3 spans 15 residues.

Regarding this clone: Germline is not matched at one junction end, which may reflect a read error. Other nucleotide sequences from this sample produce the same CDR3. This chain links TRBV28 with TRBJ1-2; a possible D gene is TRBD1 (6 bases). Looked up from germline, CDR1 is MDHEN and CDR2 is SYDVKM. The CDR3 sequence is 15 residues long. In DNA form, the CDR3 reads TGTGCCAGCAGAGAACCGCGGGGGGCGAGCTATGGTTACACCTTC. It specifies CASREPRGASYGYTF.

The chain couples TRBV7-3 to TRBJ2-3; 8 bases agree with TRBD1. Trimming took 4 bases from V and 3 from J; bases not matched to a gene: 6. The CDR3 consists of 15 residues. Germline assignment: CDR1 SGHTA and CDR2 FQGTGA. This CDR3 reads CASSWAGTGTDTQYF. For the CDR3, the DNA is TGTGCCAGCAGCTGGGCCGGGACAGGTACAGATACGCAGTATTTT.

This rearrangement joins TRBV7-2 to TRBJ1-6; D ambiguous. V dropped 3 bases and J dropped 5 bases, with 11 bases sitting between them. The CDR3 totals 15 residues. CDR1 is SGHTA and CDR2 is FQGNSA in the germline V gene. The CDR3 region is CASSLLGLNNSPLHF. Here the CDR3 DNA reads TGTGCCAGCAGCTTGCTTGGTCTCAATAATTCACCCCTCCACTTT.

The V and J genes are TRBV7-2 and TRBJ2-2, with 8 bases aligning to TRBD2. CDR1 is SGHTA and CDR2 is FQGNSA in the germline V gene. The CDR3 is 16 amino acids. V shed 1 base, J shed 6 bases, and the junction held 7 bases outside the gene matches. CDR3 sequence reads: CASSLGGRGAPGELFF. The CDR3 DNA reads as TGTGCCAGCAGCTTAGGTGGGCGGGGGGCCCCCGGGGAGCTGTTTTTT. Based on the CDR3 plus reference TRBV7-2 and TRBJ2-2, the full variable domain is GAGVSQSPSNKVTEKGKDVELRCDPISGHTALYWYRQSLGQGLEFLIYFQGNSAPDKSGLPSDRFSAERTGGSVSTLTIQRTQQEDSAVYLCASSLGGRGAPGELFFGEGSRLTVL.

V and J are TRBV11-1 and TRBJ2-1, with TRBD2 identical over 7 bases. Trimming took 4 bases from V and 6 from J; bases not matched to a gene: 3. The CDR3 extends over 13 amino acids. In germline, CDR1 is SGHAT, CDR2 FQDESV (reference sequence). Here the CDR3 reads CASSSPGGNEQFF. The DNA of the CDR3 is TGTGCCAGCAGCTCCCCGGGGGGCAATGAGCAGTTCTTC.

The chain employs TRBV5-8 and TRBJ1-5; no clear D. Germline loops: CDR1 SGHTS, CDR2 YDEGEE. V lost 2 bases and J 3 bases, leaving 9 bases between the germline ends. This CDR3 region has 14 residues. The CDR3 here is CASSFGSSNQPQHF. The DNA of the CDR3 is TGTGCCAGCAGCTTCGGCAGTTCCAATCAGCCCCAGCATTTT. Complete variable domain (other parts from reference TRBV5-8 and TRBJ1-5): EAGVTQSPTHLIKTRGQQATLRCSPISGHTSVYWYQQALGLGLQFLLWYDEGEERNRGNFPPRFSGRQFPNYSSELNVNALELEDSALYLCASSFGSSNQPQHFGDGTRLSIL.